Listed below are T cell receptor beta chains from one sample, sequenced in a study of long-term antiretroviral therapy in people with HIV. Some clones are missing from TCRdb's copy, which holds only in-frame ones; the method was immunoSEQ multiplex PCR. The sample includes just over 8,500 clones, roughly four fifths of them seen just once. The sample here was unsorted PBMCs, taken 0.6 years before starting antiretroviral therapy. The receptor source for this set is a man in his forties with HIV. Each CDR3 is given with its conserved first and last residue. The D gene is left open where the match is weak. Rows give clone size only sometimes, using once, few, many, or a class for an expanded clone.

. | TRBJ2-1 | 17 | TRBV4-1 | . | CASSQVRVGGDNNEQFF | TGCGCCAGCAGCCAAGTACGGGTGGGAGGGGACAACAATGAGCAGTTCTTC
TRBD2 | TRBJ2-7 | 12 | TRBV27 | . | CASRKGLGEQYF | TGTGCCAGCAGGAAGGGACTAGGGGAGCAGTACTTC
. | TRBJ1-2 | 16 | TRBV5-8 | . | CASSKGGGLNNYGYTF | TGTGCCAGCAGCAAAGGGGGGGGACTCAACAACTATGGCTACACCTTC
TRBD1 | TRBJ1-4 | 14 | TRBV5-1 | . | CASSAGTGYEKLFF | TGCGCCAGCAGCGCCGGGACAGGGTACGAAAAACTGTTTTTT
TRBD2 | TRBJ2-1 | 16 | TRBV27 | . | CASSQTAGGPYNEQFF | TGTGCCAGCAGTCAGACGGCGGGGGGGCCCTACAATGAGCAGTTCTTC
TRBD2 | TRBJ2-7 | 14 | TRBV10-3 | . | CAISGSSGPHEQYF | TGTGCCATCAGTGGATCTAGCGGGCCACACGAGCAGTACTTC
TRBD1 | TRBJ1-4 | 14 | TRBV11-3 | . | CASSSDREEEKLFF | TGTGCCAGCAGCTCCGACAGGGAAGAGGAAAAACTGTTTTTT
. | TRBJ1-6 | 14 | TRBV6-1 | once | CASSEGRINSPLHF | TGTGCCAGCAGTGAGGGACGGATTAATTCACCCCTCCACTTT
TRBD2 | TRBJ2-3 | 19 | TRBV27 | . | CASSPYGTSGGTSTDTQYF | TGTGCCAGCAGTCCCTATGGGACTAGCGGGGGGACTAGCACAGATACGCAGTATTTT
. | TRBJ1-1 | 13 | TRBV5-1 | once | CASRPGGSTEAFF | TGCGCCAGCAGACCAGGTGGGAGCACTGAAGCTTTCTTT
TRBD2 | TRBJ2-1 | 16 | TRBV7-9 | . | CASSPLAGGRGNEQFF | TGTGCCAGCAGCCCGCTGGCGGGGGGACGGGGCAATGAGCAGTTCTTC
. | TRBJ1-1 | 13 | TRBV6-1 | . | CASSETFGGEAFF | TGTGCCAGCAGTGAAACATTCGGGGGTGAAGCTTTCTTT
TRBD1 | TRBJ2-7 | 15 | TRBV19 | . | CASSSGQGTSYEQYF | TGTGCCAGTAGTTCGGGACAGGGGACTTCCTACGAGCAGTACTTC
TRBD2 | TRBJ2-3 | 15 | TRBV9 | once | CASSWTSGGTDTQYF | TGTGCCAGCAGCTGGACTAGCGGGGGCACAGATACGCAGTATTTT
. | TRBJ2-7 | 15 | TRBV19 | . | CASSPIAASSYEQYF | TGTGCCAGTAGCCCTATAGCGGCTTCCTCCTACGAGCAGTACTTC
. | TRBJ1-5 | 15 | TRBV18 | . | CASSPQSDLNQPQHF | TGTGCCAGCTCACCACAATCGGACCTCAATCAGCCCCAGCATTTT
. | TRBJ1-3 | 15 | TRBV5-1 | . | CASSFIPGPFSSIYF | TGCGCCAGCAGCTTTATTCCGGGACCGTTTTCGTCCATATATTTT
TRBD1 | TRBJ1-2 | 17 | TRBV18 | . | CASSRTGQGDDLYGYTF | TGTGCCAGCTCACGAACGGGACAGGGTGACGATCTCTATGGCTACACCTTC
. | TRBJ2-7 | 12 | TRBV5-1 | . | CASSTGPYEQYF | TGCGCCAGCAGTACAGGCCCCTACGAGCAGTACTTC
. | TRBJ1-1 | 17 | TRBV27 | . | CASSLGLSWGMNTEAFF | TGTGCCAGCAGTTTAGGTTTAAGTTGGGGTATGAACACTGAAGCTTTCTTT
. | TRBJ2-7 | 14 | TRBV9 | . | CASSVDGGSYEQYF | TGTGCCAGCAGCGTAGATGGCGGCTCCTACGAGCAGTACTTC
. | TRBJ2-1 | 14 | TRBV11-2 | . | CASSQGLGYNEQFF | TGTGCCAGCAGCCAAGGCTTGGGATACAATGAGCAGTTCTTC
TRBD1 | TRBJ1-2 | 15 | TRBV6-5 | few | CASRRGQGANYGYTF | TGTGCCAGCAGGCGTGGACAGGGAGCTAACTATGGCTACACCTTC
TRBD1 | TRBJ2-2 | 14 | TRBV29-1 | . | CSVGGQGGTGELFF | TGCAGCGTTGGGGGACAGGGAGGGACCGGGGAGCTGTTTTTT
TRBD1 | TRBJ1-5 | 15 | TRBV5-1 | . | CASSPGTESNQPQHF | TGCGCCAGCAGTCCTGGGACAGAAAGCAATCAGCCCCAGCATTTT
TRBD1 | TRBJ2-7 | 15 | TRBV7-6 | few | CASSLMGDSSYEQYF | TGTGCCAGCAGCTTAATGGGGGACAGCTCCTACGAGCAGTACTTC
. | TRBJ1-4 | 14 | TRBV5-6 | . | CASTTTGTNEKLFF | TGTGCCAGCACCACAACAGGAACTAATGAAAAACTGTTTTTT
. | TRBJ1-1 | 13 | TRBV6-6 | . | CASRQQGNTEAFF | TGTGCCAGCAGACAACAGGGGAACACTGAAGCTTTCTTT
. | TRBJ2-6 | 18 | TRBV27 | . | CASSPHRGGLSGANVLTF | TGTGCCAGCAGTCCACACAGGGGGGGCCTCTCTGGGGCCAACGTCCTGACTTTC